The 11 T cell receptor beta chains presented below share a single source sample, sequenced in a study of neurological immune-mediated disorders (dated by TCRdb to 2018 to 2020). Receptors were amplified or captured by 5' RACE. TCRdb records Illumina HiSeq 2500 as the sequencer. TCRdb redid the processing of the public reads, applying fastp at Q25 and MiXCR, and retained in-frame beta chains. Merged by CDR3 protein, the rows form single entries marked with the most common genes and DNA. Here the sample has approximately 20,000 distinct CDR3 sequences; 27% occur a single time. 30% to 35% of the sample is taken by the ten largest. The material sequenced was PBMCs. All receptors derive from a man aged 50 to 60 with HTLV-1-associated myelopathy (HAM/TSP).

The chain joins TRBV14 to TRBJ2-1, with D possibly TRBD2 on 6 matching bases. The CDR3 spans 16 residues. V lost 0 bases to trimming and J lost 3 bases, with 12 bases between them. CDR1 and CDR2 from the germline V gene are SGHDN and FVKESK. CDR3 sequence reads: CASSQEGSGVYNEQFF. The DNA for the CDR3 is TGTGCCAGCAGCCAAGAAGGTAGCGGCGTCTACAATGAGCAGTTCTTC.

The CDR3 is CASSETGVVQETQYF. CDR3 sequence (DNA): TGTGCCAGCAGCGAGACCGGGGTGGTCCAAGAGACCCAGTACTTC. This chain connects TRBV9 to TRBJ2-5; the D gene is possibly TRBD2 (5 bases). Germline CDR1 and CDR2: SGDLS and YYNGEE. There are 15 residues in the CDR3. The V end was cut by 3 bases, the J end by 1 base, with 13 bases between. The full variable domain, completed using reference TRBV9 and TRBJ2-5, is DSGVTQTPKHLITATGQRVTLRCSPRSGDLSVYWYQQSLDQGLQFLIQYYNGEERAKGNILERFSAQQFPDLHSELNLSSLELGDSALYFCASSETGVVQETQYFGPGTRLLVL.

Remarks on this clonotype: A read error may produce the germline difference seen at one junction end. The chain uses TRBV5-1 and TRBJ2-2; D ambiguous. The germline V gene encodes CDR1 SGHRS and CDR2 YFSETQ. CDR3 length: 16 amino acids. The CDR3, as DNA: TGCGACAGCAGCCCCCGGACGGGTTTGAACACCGGGGAGCTGTTTTTT. Translated: CDSSPRTGLNTGELFF.

The table lists this clonotype with a few counts. The chain links TRBV7-6 to TRBJ1-5; D is undetermined. CDR1 is SGHVS, CDR2 FNYEAQ, per germline. The V end lost 1 base, the J end lost 9 bases, and 10 bases lay between the germline ends. The length of the CDR3 is 13 residues. The CDR3 region is CASSLEAVAPQHF. In nucleotides, the CDR3 is TGTGCCAGCAGCTTAGAAGCAGTGGCGCCCCAGCATTTT.

This clonotype was detected a few times. The chain couples TRBV20-1 to TRBJ2-7, with D possibly being TRBD1 (6 bases). CDR3 size: 11 residues. V was clipped by 6 bases and J by 5 bases, with 11 bases between them. Per the germline V gene, CDR1 is DFQATT and CDR2 is SNEGSKA (reference sequence). The DNA of the CDR3 is TGCAGTGCCCTGGGGGCGGACGAGCAGTACTTC. It yields the protein CSALGADEQYF.

This clonotype has more than one count but fewer than ten. V gene TRBV20-1 combines with J gene TRBJ1-5; a weak D match, TRBD1 (5 bases). Trimming pared 2 bases from V and 2 bases from J, leaving 10 bases between. This CDR3 is built from 14 residues. The germline V gene has CDR1 DFQATT and CDR2 SNEGSKA (reference sequence). CDR3 DNA: TGCAGTGCTAGATTTATGGGGGGCAATCAGCCCCAGCATTTT. This codes for CSARFMGGNQPQHF.

The CDR3 nucleotides are TGCGCGGCGCGTCAGACTAACACTGAAGCTTTCTTT. This translates into CAARQTNTEAFF. V and J are TRBV29-1 and TRBJ1-1; D not certain. The germline V gene encodes CDR1 SQVTM and CDR2 ANQGSEA. The CDR3 sequence is 12 residues long. The variable domain in full, completed from reference TRBV29-1 and TRBJ1-1, reads SAVISQKPSRDICQRGTSLTIQCQVDSQVTMMFWYRQQPGQSLTLIATANQGSEATYESGFVIDKFPISRPNLTFSTLTVSNMSPEDSSIYLCAARQTNTEAFFGQGTRLTVV.

This clonotype was seen ten or more times. The CDR3 loop reads CSARPSPGGLYEQYF. The CDR3 DNA follows: TGCAGTGCTAGGCCCTCTCCCGGGGGGCTCTACGAGCAGTACTTC. V usage is TRBV20-1 and J usage is TRBJ2-7; possible D gene TRBD2, 7 bases. The CDR3 contains 15 residues. V lost 3 bases and J 3 bases, leaving 18 bases between the germline ends. Per germline, CDR1 DFQATT and CDR2 SNEGSKA (reference sequence).

Only a few counts were recorded for this clonotype. This chain uses TRBV5-5 with TRBJ2-7, with 9 bases aligning to TRBD1. Germline CDR1 and CDR2: SGHKS and YYEKEE (reference sequence). V was pared by 0 bases and J by 3 bases, with 4 bases of the junction left unmatched. This CDR3 has 15 amino acids. The CDR3 reads CASSLAGTGLYEQYF. CDR3 coding DNA: TGTGCCAGCAGCTTGGCCGGGACAGGGCTCTACGAGCAGTACTTC.

This clonotype was recorded a few times. The chain carries TRBV18 and TRBJ2-1; possibly TRBD1 for D (5 bases). Per germline, CDR1 KGHSH and CDR2 LQKENI. The CDR3 is 15 residues long. With 3 bases removed from V and 1 base from J, the gap between germline ends came to 10 bases. The CDR3 region has the DNA TGTGCCAGCTCACCCGGAAAGGGGTCCTACAATGAGCAGTTCTTC. Its protein is CASSPGKGSYNEQFF.

CDR3 sequence: CASSRQGPADTEAFF. The CDR3 DNA is TGCGCCAGCAGCCGACAGGGGCCGGCCGACACTGAAGCTTTCTTT. The chain uses TRBV5-1 and TRBJ1-1; 8 bases fit TRBD1. Germline loops: CDR1 SGHRS, CDR2 YFSETQ. V lost 4 bases and J lost 3; bases outside the gene matches: 8. This CDR3 comprises 15 residues.